This T cell receptor beta chain was sequenced for a study of blood T cell repertoires in COVID-19. At the level of the study: T cells, B-cell-depleted T cells, or PBMCs provided the cDNA or gDNA that served as material.

As processed by the authors: Reference gene primer amplification gave estimated nucleated cell counts. TCRdb keeps only in-frame clones here, not all; method: immunoSEQ multiplex PCR. For V, J and clone size, that table is used; D and trimming come from the DNA. The sample lists roughly 58,000 clones; 81% were seen once. V dropped 5 bases and J dropped 7 bases, with 14 bases sitting between them. The CDR3 runs 13 residues. The material sequenced was peripheral blood. The chain has TRBV12-3 or TRBV12-4 and TRBJ1-2; D remains unclear. This sequence was found in a man between 60 and 75 years old with COVID-19, enrolled during active disease. This CDR3 is CASSPPGRTGYTF. The CDR3 DNA is TGTGCCAGCAGTCCGCCGGGGAGGACTGGCTACACCTTC.